A single sample gave rise to the 4 T cell receptor beta chains below, sequenced in a study of shared clonotypes between healthy human individuals. The repertoire was sequenced with immunoSEQ multiplex PCR; TCRdb's copy has only in-frame clones and lacks some. This sample has approximately 2,000,000 clones, with 80% to 95% found just once. Naive CD8 cells, CD45RO-negative and positively selected for CCR7, excluded terminally differentiated effector memory CD45RA+ cells. What was sequenced was naive CD8+ T cells from PBMCs. These receptors came from a man aged 18 to 30 in good health. Some clones in this sample may be carry-over from other donors' samples.

The chain couples TRBV29-1 to TRBJ2-7, with 7 bases matching TRBD1. After removal of 4 bases from V and 2 bases from J, the junction contained 8 bases not matched to a gene. This CDR3 has 14 residues. Looked up from germline, CDR1 is SQVTM and CDR2 is ANQGSEA. The CDR3 spells CSVADRAIPYEQYF. The CDR3 nucleotides are TGCAGCGTTGCCGACAGGGCGATCCCCTACGAGCAGTACTTC.

On this clone itself: The same CDR3 can be traced to other DNA sequences in this sample. V and J are TRBV15 and TRBJ2-1; tentative D call: TRBD2 (6 bases). Trimming took 5 bases from V and 0 from J, leaving 11 bases between them. CDR1 is LNHNV and CDR2 is YYDKDF in the germline V gene (reference sequence). There are 15 residues in the CDR3. The CDR3 DNA reads as TGTGCCACCAGCGGTAGCGGTTCCTCCTACAATGAGCAGTTCTTC. It specifies CATSGSGSSYNEQFF.

Only one count was recorded for this clone. This rearrangement joins TRBV14 to TRBJ2-7; a weak D match, TRBD1 (5 bases). The CDR3 spans 13 residues. Trimming pared 1 base from V and 6 bases from J, leaving 10 bases between. Germline V lookup: CDR1 SGHDN, CDR2 FVKESK. Here the CDR3 DNA reads TGTGCCAGCAGCCAAGTCCCCAGGGCCGAGCAGTACTTC. The encoded protein is CASSQVPRAEQYF.

The chain carries TRBV27 and TRBJ2-1; D not resolved. V was shortened by 6 bases and J by 5 bases, with 11 bases between the two germline ends. Germline-derived CDR1 and CDR2 are MNHEY and SMNVEV (reference sequence). The CDR3 has 13 residues. Here the CDR3 DNA reads TGTGCCAGCAGCCCCCCAGGTGACAATGAGCAGTTCTTC. Its protein product is CASSPPGDNEQFF.